Following are 28 T cell receptor beta chains from one sample sequenced in a study of blood T cell repertoires in COVID-19. Profiled with immunoSEQ multiplex PCR; TCRdb holds only in-frame clones, not every one. This sample yields over 200,000 clones, of which more than 80% are seen a single time; 9.2% belongs to the top ten. Sequencing was carried out using PBMCs or T cells enriched from blood (not recorded which). The receptors were gathered from a middle-aged man who had recovered from COVID-19.

The rearrangement links TRBV27 to TRBJ2-7, with D perhaps TRBD2 (6 bases). Per germline, CDR1 MNHEY and CDR2 SMNVEV (reference sequence). Trimming took 2 bases from V and 4 from J, leaving 15 bases between them. The CDR3 extends over 15 amino acids. The CDR3 bases are TGTGCCAGCAGTTTAGGGGCCATGGGGGGTTACGAGCAGTACTTC. Translating it yields CASSLGAMGGYEQYF.

The chain uses TRBV29-1 and TRBJ1-4; D call uncertain. Looked up from germline, CDR1 is SQVTM and CDR2 is ANQGSEA. V was trimmed by 7 bases and J by 9 bases, leaving 12 bases between them. CDR3 length equals 11 residues. CDR3 sequence: CSAFGGQKLFF. CDR3 sequence (DNA): TGCAGCGCCTTCGGAGGGCAAAAACTGTTTTTT.

V usage is TRBV30 and J usage is TRBJ2-7, with D maybe TRBD1 (5 bases). Germline-derived CDR1 and CDR2 are GTSNPN and SVGIG (reference sequence). The V end lost 8 bases, the J end lost 4 bases, and 15 bases lay between the germline ends. The CDR3 extends over 12 amino acids. CDR3 loop: CARRTPRYEQYF. CDR3 coding DNA: TGTGCCCGACGGACACCCCGTTACGAGCAGTACTTC.

V usage is TRBV10-3 and J usage is TRBJ2-1, with 10 bases lining up with TRBD2. The CDR3 has 16 residues. Per germline, CDR1 ENHRY and CDR2 SYGVKD. After removal of 3 bases from V and 4 bases from J, the junction contained 6 bases not matched to a gene. The CDR3 reads CAISDSSGSSYNEQFF. The DNA of the CDR3 is TGTGCCATCAGTGATTCTAGCGGGAGTAGTTACAATGAGCAGTTCTTC.

This chain uses TRBV28 with TRBJ2-7, with D perhaps matching TRBD2 (5 bases). This CDR3 has 14 residues. Germline V gene lookup returns CDR1 MDHEN and CDR2 SYDVKM. The V end was cut by 2 bases, the J end by 7 bases, with 15 bases between. DNA of the CDR3: TGTGCCAGCAGTTTAGAGGGCGCGCCCCGTGAGCAGTACTTC. Its protein product is CASSLEGAPREQYF.

The chain employs TRBV5-1 and TRBJ1-6, with D possibly being TRBD1 (5 bases). The CDR3 length is 13 residues. Germline loops: CDR1 SGHRS, CDR2 YFSETQ. Trimming stripped 1 base from V and 7 bases from J, with 6 bases between. The CDR3 sequence: CASSLYRNSPLHF. The DNA of the CDR3 is TGCGCCAGCAGCTTGTACAGGAATTCACCCCTCCACTTT. Full variable domain (outside the CDR3, taken from reference TRBV5-1 and TRBJ1-6): KAGVTQTPRYLIKTRGQQVTLSCSPISGHRSVSWYQQTPGQGLQFLFEYFSETQRNKGNFPGRFSGRQFSNSRSEMNVSTLELGDSALYLCASSLYRNSPLHFGNGTRLTVT.

The chain couples TRBV7-5 to TRBJ1-1; TRBD1, the table's D call, lacks a check against the DNA. TRBV7-5 is termed a pseudogene. This CDR3 has 14 amino acids. CDR3 residues: CVRSLPQGNTEAFF. DNA for the CDR3: TGTGTCAGAAGCCTCCCCCAGGGGAACACTGAAGCTTTCTTT.

This chain joins TRBV7-8 and TRBJ1-1; tentative D call: TRBD1 (6 bases). Trimming pared 3 bases from V and 7 bases from J, leaving 15 bases between. This CDR3 spans 14 amino acids. The germline gives CDR1 SGHVS, CDR2 FQNEAQ. The CDR3, as DNA: TGTGCCAGCAGCTTTGAACAGGGAATTGGTGAAGCTTTCTTT. Encoded protein: CASSFEQGIGEAFF.

The chain recombines TRBV11-2 with TRBJ2-1; 10 nucleotides match TRBD2. The CDR3 is made up of 18 amino acids. V shed 4 bases and J 4 bases; nucleotides not matched to a gene: 13. CDR1 SGHAT and CDR2 FQNNGV come from the germline V gene. CDR3 DNA: TGTGCCAGCAGCTCCACCCCCCGAACTAGCGGGGTTTACAATGAGCAGTTCTTC. Protein sequence: CASSSTPRTSGVYNEQFF.

This chain links TRBV4-1 with TRBJ2-1, with D maybe TRBD2 (6 bases). Germline lookup yields CDR1 MGHRA and CDR2 YSYEKL. The germline V and J ends were trimmed by 4 bases and 2 bases, with 15 bases remaining between them. The CDR3 loop spans 16 amino acids. The CDR3 DNA is TGCGCCAGCAGCCCGGGCTATGCGGGACCCTACAATGAGCAGTTCTTC. This encodes CASSPGYAGPYNEQFF.

This chain links TRBV3-1 (or the pseudogene TRBV3-2) with TRBJ2-1, with D maybe TRBD2 (6 bases). The V gene lost 2 bases and the J gene lost 8 bases, with 13 bases spanning the gap. The CDR3 has 14 residues. Germline V gene data show CDR1 as LGHDT and CDR2 as YNNKEL (reference sequence). The CDR3 region is CASSQPGTSYEQFF. CDR3 coding DNA: TGTGCCAGCAGCCAACCTGGGACTTCCTATGAGCAGTTCTTC.

The chain is built from TRBV4-1 and TRBJ2-7, with 7 bases aligning to TRBD1. V shed 1 base, J shed 2 bases, and the junction held 5 bases outside the gene matches. This CDR3 spans 15 amino acids. CDR1 and CDR2 from the germline V gene are MGHRA and YSYEKL. The CDR3, as DNA: TGCGCCAGCAGCCAAGGCCTCGGGACAGCCTACGAGCAGTACTTC. Translating it yields CASSQGLGTAYEQYF.

V is TRBV2 and J is TRBJ1-2; D is undetermined. Between the trimmed V and J ends, which lost 3 bases and 5 bases, there was a span of 4 bases. CDR1 and CDR2 from the germline V gene are SNHLY and FYNNEI. This CDR3 contains 11 residues. The CDR3 DNA reads TGTGCCAGCAGTGACAATTATGGCTACACCTTC. It specifies CASSDNYGYTF. Based on the CDR3 plus reference TRBV2 and TRBJ1-2, the full variable domain is EPEVTQTPSHQVTQMGQEVILRCVPISNHLYFYWYRQILGQKVEFLVSFYNNEISEKSEIFDDQFSVERPDGSNFTLKIRSTKLEDSAMYFCASSDNYGYTFGSGTRLTVV.

The rearrangement uses TRBV3-1 (or the pseudogene TRBV3-2) and TRBJ2-7; TRBD2 aligns across 12 bases. Trimming cost V 7 bases and J 1 base; bases outside gene matches: 5. CDR3 size: 15 residues. CDR1 is LGHDT, CDR2 YNNKEL, per germline (reference sequence). Written as DNA, the CDR3 is TGTGCCAGCACCATAACTAGCGGGAGGTCCTACGAGCAGTACTTC. It specifies CASTITSGRSYEQYF.

Here the CDR3 reads CASSPQAGGWTQYF. The CDR3, as DNA: TGTGCCAGCAGCCCCCAAGCGGGGGGGTGGACCCAGTACTTC. The genes are TRBV7-2 and TRBJ2-5; 10 bases fit TRBD2. The CDR3 extends over 14 amino acids. Per germline, CDR1 SGHTA and CDR2 FQGNSA. V shed 5 bases, J shed 7 bases, and the junction held 7 bases outside the gene matches.

This chain joins TRBV25-1 and TRBJ1-3; D gene ambiguous. Trimming took off 9 bases at V and 0 bases at J, with 12 bases between the two ends. The CDR3 spans 14 residues. The germline CDR1 and CDR2 sequences are MGHDK and SYGVNS. CDR3 sequence: CASRAFTSGNTIYF. CDR3 DNA sequence: TGTGCCAGTCGAGCCTTCACCTCTGGAAACACCATATATTTT.

The J gene is TRBJ1-5, the V gene TRBV19; D not certain. V dropped 4 bases and J dropped 3 bases, with 10 bases sitting between them. Germline CDR1 reads LNHDA; CDR2 reads SQIVND (reference sequence). This CDR3 has 14 amino acids. The CDR3 is CASSSLDYNQPQHF. The CDR3 nucleotides read TGTGCCAGTAGTAGTCTCGACTACAATCAGCCCCAGCATTTT.

The chain has TRBV7-3 and TRBJ2-6; maybe TRBD2 (6 bases). V dropped 2 bases and J dropped 4 bases, with 18 bases sitting between them. This CDR3 spans 18 amino acids. Per germline, CDR1 SGHTA and CDR2 FQGTGA. DNA of the CDR3: TGTGCCAGCAGCTTAGGAAGCGGGCGGGTCTCGGGGGCCAACGTCCTGACTTTC. It yields the protein CASSLGSGRVSGANVLTF.

V usage is TRBV24-1 and J usage is TRBJ2-7, with 12 nucleotides matching TRBD2. Germline CDR1 reads KGHDR; CDR2 reads SFDVKD. Trimming removed 4 bases from V and 4 bases from J; junction bases left unmatched: 4. The CDR3 totals 15 residues. CDR3 amino acids: CATSDRTSGKYEQYF. DNA of the CDR3: TGTGCCACCAGTGACCGGACTAGCGGGAAATACGAGCAGTACTTC.

The chain links TRBV10-2 to TRBJ1-2; 7 bases are shared with TRBD1. This CDR3 spans 13 amino acids. The V segment lost 6 bases and the J segment 6 bases; nucleotides outside the gene matches: 7. CDR1 and CDR2 (germline): WSHSY, SAAADI. Written as DNA, the CDR3 is TGCGCCAGCAGCCCGACAGGGCTTAATGGCTACACCTTC. Protein sequence: CASSPTGLNGYTF.

The genes are TRBV30 and TRBJ1-2; 7 bases fit TRBD1. With V trimmed by 3 bases and J by 4 bases, 5 bases remained unmatched. This CDR3 has 13 amino acids. Per the germline V gene, CDR1 is GTSNPN and CDR2 is SVGIG (reference sequence). DNA for the CDR3: TGTGCCTGGAGCCCGGGACAGCTCTATGGCTACACCTTC. This translates into CAWSPGQLYGYTF.

V is TRBV29-1 and J is TRBJ1-5; no clear D gene. This CDR3 spans 13 amino acids. Trimming took 7 bases from V and 4 from J, leaving 14 bases between them. The germline CDR1 and CDR2 sequences are SQVTM and ANQGSEA. CDR3 nucleotides: TGCAGCGCCCAAACAGAACTTAATCAGCCCCAGCATTTT. Translating gives CSAQTELNQPQHF.

This chain uses TRBV30 with TRBJ1-2; TRBD1 matches 10 bases. Germline V lookup: CDR1 GTSNPN, CDR2 SVGIG (reference sequence). Unmatched junction bases numbered 6, after V lost 3 bases and J lost 5 bases. The CDR3 totals 14 residues. CDR3: CAWSGTGVGYGYTF. The CDR3 DNA is TGTGCCTGGAGCGGGACAGGGGTGGGATATGGCTACACCTTC.

J is TRBJ1-6 and V is TRBV18, with D perhaps TRBD1 (6 bases). Germline assignment: CDR1 KGHSH and CDR2 LQKENI. The length of the CDR3 is 16 residues. V shed 6 bases and J shed 8 bases, with 20 bases lying between them. DNA of the CDR3: TGTGCCAGCTCCCTAGCCGACAGGCCGTGGGATTCACCCCTCCACTTT. Its translation is CASSLADRPWDSPLHF.

This sequence joins TRBV30 and TRBJ1-1, with D possibly matching TRBD1 (6 bases). The V gene lost 2 bases and the J gene lost 7 bases, with 20 bases spanning the gap. Germline V gene lookup returns CDR1 GTSNPN and CDR2 SVGIG (reference sequence). The CDR3 is made up of 15 amino acids. The CDR3: CAWSRSSTGIFEAFF. CDR3 coding DNA: TGTGCCTGGAGTCGCTCCTCAACAGGGATATTTGAAGCTTTCTTT.

CDR3 residues: CASSGTSGRPGEQYF. DNA of the CDR3: TGTGCCAGCAGCGGGACTAGCGGGAGGCCGGGTGAGCAGTACTTC. The V call is TRBV7-6, the J call TRBJ2-7, with 15 positions matching TRBD2. The germline V gene has CDR1 SGHVS and CDR2 FNYEAQ. J gave up 7 bases and V 5 bases, and 6 bases lay outside the gene matches. This CDR3 has 15 amino acids.

The chain carries TRBV30 and TRBJ2-2; a weak D match, TRBD1 (6 bases). Germline V CDR1 and CDR2: GTSNPN, SVGIG (reference sequence). The CDR3 runs 14 residues. V was clipped by 5 bases and J by 5 bases, with 15 bases between them. For the CDR3, the DNA is TGTGCCTGGGGGGGCCAGGGGAATACCGGGGAGCTGTTTTTT. This encodes CAWGGQGNTGELFF.

This chain links TRBV19 with TRBJ1-1; no definite D call. The CDR3 consists of 13 residues. Deletions cut 3 bases from V and 1 base from J, with 6 bases between. The germline gives CDR1 LNHDA, CDR2 SQIVND (reference sequence). The CDR3 DNA reads as TGTGCCAGTAGTATGAGTAGGAACACTGAAGCTTTCTTT. It encodes CASSMSRNTEAFF. The full variable domain, rest sourced from reference TRBV19 and TRBJ1-1, is DGGITQSPKYLFRKEGQNVTLSCEQNLNHDAMYWYRQDPGQGLRLIYYSQIVNDFQKGDIAEGYSVSREKKESFPLTVTSAQKNPTAFYLCASSMSRNTEAFFGQGTRLTVV.